These 13 T cell receptor beta chains were all obtained from the same sample, sequenced in a study of beta chain features in type 1 diabetes. TCRB transcripts that were expressed got sequenced, as all of the isolated RNA had been reverse transcribed. TCRdb's copy holds only in-frame clones and misses some; the assay was immunoSEQ multiplex PCR. The profile shows approximately 300,000 clones, 9.5% to 12% of them singletons. Sequenced: naive CD4+ T cells from blood. These receptors originate from a woman aged 30 to 39 in good health.

The chain couples TRBV7-3 to TRBJ2-1, with 11 bases aligning to TRBD2. CDR1 is SGHTA and CDR2 is FQGTGA in the germline V gene. The CDR3 contains 16 residues. V trimming: 0 bases; J trimming: 8 bases; junction bases outside the gene matches: 6. The CDR3 is CASSLTLAGGLDEQFF. CDR3 in DNA: TGTGCCAGCAGCTTAACGTTAGCGGGAGGGCTGGATGAGCAGTTCTTC.

The chain combines TRBV7-9 with TRBJ2-3; D not certain. The V gene lost 3 bases and the J gene lost 2 bases, with 9 bases spanning the gap. The CDR3 is 14 residues long. From germline, CDR1 is SEHNR and CDR2 FQNEAQ (reference sequence). As DNA, the CDR3 is TGTGCCAGCAGCTTTTCCCAGGACACAGATACGCAGTATTTT. Protein sequence: CASSFSQDTDTQYF.

The chain employs TRBV9 and TRBJ2-1, with TRBD2 matching over 8 bases. Trimming at V came to 3 bases and at J to 10 bases, leaving 9 bases not matched to a gene. The V gene's germline CDR1 is SGDLS and CDR2 YYNGEE. The CDR3 length is 14 residues. CDR3 region: CASSARIGLAEQFF. As DNA, the CDR3 is TGTGCCAGCAGCGCCCGAATTGGACTAGCCGAGCAGTTCTTC.

The rearrangement links TRBV6-5 to TRBJ2-7; 9 bases agree with TRBD1. Trimming took 6 bases from V and 5 from J; bases not matched to a gene: 5. This CDR3 contains 13 residues. Germline CDR1 reads MNHEY; CDR2 reads SVGAGI. As DNA, the CDR3 is TGTGCCAGCAGCCGGGACAGGGTAAACGAGCAGTACTTC. Its protein product is CASSRDRVNEQYF.

This clone came up a few times. The chain joins TRBV5-1 to TRBJ2-2; D is uncertain. The V end was cut by 0 bases, the J end by 4 bases, with 10 bases between. Germline loops: CDR1 SGHRS, CDR2 YFSETQ. The CDR3 runs to 15 residues. The CDR3 protein is CASSLDYPITGELFF. The CDR3 bases are TGCGCCAGCAGCTTGGACTACCCAATCACCGGGGAGCTGTTTTTT.

This clone was detected a few times. The rearrangement uses TRBV7-9 and TRBJ1-4, with D uncertain. V was shortened by 4 bases and J by 0 bases, with 9 bases between the two germline ends. The CDR3 sequence is 15 residues long. Germline V CDR1 and CDR2: SEHNR, FQNEAQ (reference sequence). CDR3 loop: CASSSHRSTNEKLFF. As DNA, the CDR3 is TGTGCCAGCAGCTCGCACAGATCAACTAATGAAAAACTGTTTTTT.

The table lists this clone with a few counts. CDR3 sequence reads: CASSLGLDRTDTQYF. DNA for the CDR3: TGTGCCAGCAGCTTAGGGCTCGACAGGACAGATACGCAGTATTTT. The chain has TRBV7-2 and TRBJ2-3; the D gene is possibly TRBD1 (6 bases). This CDR3 comprises 15 residues. Trimming stripped 1 base from V and 3 bases from J, with 11 bases between. Germline CDR1 reads SGHTA; CDR2 reads FQGNSA. The full variable domain, with the rest looked up from reference TRBV7-2 and TRBJ2-3, is GAGVSQSPSNKVTEKGKDVELRCDPISGHTALYWYRQSLGQGLEFLIYFQGNSAPDKSGLPSDRFSAERTGGSVSTLTIQRTQQEDSAVYLCASSLGLDRTDTQYFGPGTRLTVL.

This clone has just a few counts. Here the CDR3 reads CASSITTSGSYEQYF. CDR3 DNA sequence: TGTGCCAGTAGTATAACGACTAGCGGGAGCTACGAGCAGTACTTC. The rearrangement links TRBV19 to TRBJ2-7; 12 positions match TRBD2. The CDR3 has 15 amino acids. Losses at the gene ends were 2 bases for V and 3 bases for J; bases not matched to a gene: 2. CDR1 is LNHDA, CDR2 SQIVND, per germline (reference sequence).

This clone has more than one count but fewer than ten. V usage is TRBV7-8 and J usage is TRBJ2-2; no definite D call. Germline V lookup: CDR1 SGHVS, CDR2 FQNEAQ. The CDR3 has 15 residues. V was pared by 2 bases and J by 1 base, with 8 bases between. The CDR3 sequence: CASSLREVNTGELFF. In DNA form, the CDR3 reads TGTGCCAGCAGCTTACGTGAGGTGAACACCGGGGAGCTGTTTTTT.

This clone has only a few counts. Other DNA sequences within the sample encode an identical CDR3. CDR3 DNA: TGTGCCAGCAGCTTAGCGGGGAGCACAGATACGCAGTATTTT. Translated: CASSLAGSTDTQYF. The chain employs TRBV7-3 and TRBJ2-3; tentatively, D is TRBD2 (6 bases). CDR3 length: 14 residues. Trimming shortened V by 2 bases and J by 0 bases, and 6 bases separated the two germline ends. Germline lookup yields CDR1 SGHTA and CDR2 FQGTGA. Based on the CDR3 plus reference TRBV7-3 and TRBJ2-3, the full variable domain is GAGVSQTPSNKVTEKGKYVELRCDPISGHTALYWYRQSLGQGPEFLIYFQGTGAADDSGLPNDRFFAVRPEGSVSTLKIQRTERGDSAVYLCASSLAGSTDTQYFGPGTRLTVL.

The chain couples TRBV19 to TRBJ1-5, with a weak D call TRBD1 (6 bases). The CDR3 spans 15 residues. V was pared by 7 bases and J by 2 bases, with 15 bases between. Germline CDR1 reads LNHDA; CDR2 reads SQIVND (reference sequence). The DNA for the CDR3 is TGTGCCAGTACCCCGGGGGGCAGCGGCAATCAGCCCCAGCATTTT. Encoded protein: CASTPGGSGNQPQHF.

This clone appeared once. This chain joins TRBV6-5 and TRBJ2-7; a weak D match, TRBD1 (6 bases). The length of the CDR3 is 13 residues. V was pared by 8 bases and J by 3 bases, with 14 bases between. Germline V gene data show CDR1 as MNHEY and CDR2 as SVGAGI. Here the CDR3 reads CASRDNRHYEQYF. CDR3 in DNA: TGTGCCAGCCGGGACAATAGACACTACGAGCAGTACTTC.

This clone was seen a handful of times. V and J are TRBV19 and TRBJ2-3, with TRBD2 identical over 8 bases. CDR1 LNHDA and CDR2 SQIVND come from the germline V gene (reference sequence). The CDR3 consists of 12 residues. The trim removed 7 bases at V and 10 bases at J, leaving 7 bases unmatched. The CDR3 reads CASKAGGAAQYF. DNA of the CDR3: TGTGCCAGTAAGGCGGGGGGCGCTGCGCAGTATTTT.